These T cell receptor beta chains were read from a single sample in a study of T-cell reconstitution after alpha-beta-depleted transplantation in children. TCRdb re-called the PCR reads through MiXCR, storing one row per CDR3 protein. Among 600,000 to 700,000 distinct CDR3 sequences listed, over 10% were seen once. The sequenced sample was PBMCs, obtained before TCRalphabeta/CD19-depleted stem cell transplant. These receptors were taken from a girl under 10 years old with congenital amegakaryocytic thrombocytopenia, due to receive a stem cell transplant. Each CDR3 is given with its conserved first and last residue. A D gene is named only where the DNA matches it firmly. Part of the rows lack a size; the others show once, few, many or a class for expanded clones.

j_gene,abundance,d_gene,v_gene,len,CDR3aa,CDR3nt
TRBJ2-1,many,NA,TRBV6-5,14,CASSYSGGFNEQFF,TGTGCCAGCAGTTACTCCGGGGGATTCAATGAGCAGTTCTTC
TRBJ2-4,many,NA,TRBV27,13,CASSYGGNNIQYF,TGTGCCAGCAGTTACGGCGGGAACAACATTCAGTACTTC
TRBJ1-1,NA,NA,TRBV20-1,15,CSARDRRGMNTEAFF,TGCAGTGCTAGAGATCGTCGGGGGATGAACACTGAAGCTTTCTTT
TRBJ2-1,NA,NA,TRBV6-5,15,CASSYSRGFKKEQFF,TGTGCCAGCAGTTACTCGAGAGGCTTCAAGAAGGAGCAGTTCTTC
TRBJ2-3,NA,NA,TRBV4-1,17,CASSQGGGRKRTDTQYF,TGCGCCAGCAGCCAAGGAGGCGGGCGAAAACGCACAGATACGCAGTATTTT
TRBJ2-1,NA,TRBD1,TRBV5-1,18,CASSSERPGQWSYNEQFF,TGCGCCAGCAGCTCGGAAAGACCGGGACAGTGGAGTTACAATGAGCAGTTCTTC
TRBJ1-3,many,NA,TRBV20-1,15,CSARDGRNSGNTIYF,TGCAGTGCTAGAGACGGCAGAAACTCTGGAAACACCATATATTTT
TRBJ2-2,many,NA,TRBV28,18,CASSLVGARVSNTGELFF,TGTGCCAGCAGTTTGGTGGGGGCGAGGGTTTCGAACACCGGGGAGCTGTTTTTT
TRBJ2-7,few,TRBD2,TRBV5-1,15,CASGYTSGGRYEQYF,TGCGCCAGCGGCTACACTAGCGGAGGGCGCTACGAGCAGTACTTC
TRBJ2-7,many,NA,TRBV6-5,15,CASSYLPTGSYEQYF,TGTGCCAGCAGTTACTTACCGACAGGCTCCTACGAGCAGTACTTC
TRBJ2-7,NA,TRBD2,TRBV5-1,15,CASSSYSGSSYEQYF,TGCGCCAGCAGCTCGTATAGCGGGAGCTCCTACGAGCAGTACTTC
TRBJ2-1,NA,NA,TRBV20-1,13,CSALERVYNEQFF,TGCAGTGCTTTGGAGCGGGTTTACAATGAGCAGTTCTTC
TRBJ1-1,many,NA,TRBV5-1,15,CASSLPPPGNTEAFF,TGCGCCAGCAGCCTCCCTCCCCCAGGGAACACTGAAGCTTTCTTT
TRBJ1-1,many,NA,TRBV6-5,14,CASSYLSRDTEAFF,TGTGCCAGCAGTTACCTCAGCAGGGACACTGAAGCTTTCTTT
TRBJ1-1,many,NA,TRBV20-1,13,CSASRRSNTEAFF,TGCAGTGCTAGTCGACGGTCGAACACTGAAGCTTTCTTT
TRBJ2-1,many,TRBD2,TRBV7-6,15,CASSSTSGLYNEQFF,TGTGCCAGCAGTTCGACTAGCGGCCTCTACAATGAGCAGTTCTTC
TRBJ2-2,many,NA,TRBV4-1,15,CASSPLGRVAGELFF,TGCGCCAGCAGCCCCCTTGGCAGGGTGGCCGGGGAGCTGTTTTTT
TRBJ2-2,few,TRBD2,TRBV11-2,18,CASSLGRGRARGTGELFF,TGTGCCAGCAGCTTAGGACGCGGGAGGGCTAGAGGCACCGGGGAGCTGTTTTTT
TRBJ2-2,NA,NA,TRBV7-3,14,CASSLTLGPGELFF,TGTGCCAGCAGCTTAACGCTAGGTCCCGGGGAGCTGTTTTTT
TRBJ1-3,many,NA,TRBV2,15,CASTLGLSSGNTIYF,TGTGCCAGCACCCTAGGACTAAGCTCTGGAAACACCATATATTTT
TRBJ1-1,NA,TRBD1,TRBV6-1,15,CASSARTGGNTEAFF,TGTGCCAGCAGTGCTAGGACAGGGGGGAACACTGAAGCTTTCTTT
TRBJ2-7,many,NA,TRBV20-1,13,CSARDLGGIEQYF,TGCAGTGCTAGAGATCTAGGGGGGATCGAGCAGTACTTC
TRBJ2-5,NA,NA,TRBV5-5,15,CASVTYWDRQETQYF,TGTGCCAGCGTCACTTATTGGGACCGACAAGAGACCCAGTACTTC
TRBJ2-4,few,TRBD1,TRBV20-1,23,CSARDLNFIKGQGLGAAKNIQYF,TGCAGTGCTAGAGATCTCAATTTTATCAAGGGACAGGGTTTGGGTGCAGCCAAAAACATTCAGTACTTC
TRBJ1-5,NA,NA,TRBV7-2,13,CASSFFVDQPQHF,TGTGCCAGCAGCTTTTTCGTAGATCAGCCCCAGCATTTT
TRBJ1-4,many,TRBD1,TRBV20-1,15,CSAQPGDRRNEKLFF,TGCAGTGCTCAACCGGGGGACAGGAGGAATGAAAAACTGTTTTTT
TRBJ2-3,many,TRBD1,TRBV5-1,18,CASRRLNPGQGGSDTQYF,TGCGCCAGCAGACGCCTAAATCCTGGACAGGGCGGTTCAGATACGCAGTATTTT
TRBJ2-7,NA,TRBD2,TRBV7-8,15,CASSLGLAPPYEQYF,TGTGCCAGCAGCTTAGGACTAGCGCCCCCCTACGAGCAGTACTTC
TRBJ2-1,many,NA,TRBV15,13,CATSRDLGREQFF,TGTGCCACCAGCAGAGATCTTGGGCGGGAGCAGTTCTTC